This TCR beta chain originates from a study of shared clonotypes between healthy human individuals. Turning to the study itself: CD4 naive and CD4 memory each took three plates per donor, while CD8 naive took two and CD8 memory one. Whole-study findings and limits: Represented diversity (both genetic and exposure-history) was limited by the small number of donors.

The naive CD8 subset, CD45RO-negative cells positively selected for CCR7, excluded terminally differentiated effector memory CD45RA+ cells. The CDR3 totals 16 residues. The V and J ends lost 0 bases and 3 bases respectively, with 15 bases between them. Germline CDR1 MGHRA, CDR2 YSYEKL. Only one count was recorded for this clone. The antigen is undetermined. Roughly 27,000 T cell genomes, or around 180 ng DNA, went into the sorted-subset replicate PCRs. Repertoires were generated with immunoSEQ multiplex PCR, while TCRdb's copy carries only in-frame clones and drops some. The data contain 550,000 to 750,000 clones, nearly 97% of them singletons.

The specimen was naive CD8+ T cells sorted from blood. V and J are TRBV4-1 and TRBJ2-7; D gene uncertain. The receptor was isolated from a woman in her thirties in good health. The CDR3 region is CASSQDRTVAYYEQYF. The CDR3 coding sequence is TGCGCCAGCAGCCAAGATCGCACAGTGGCCTACTACGAGCAGTACTTC.